This paragraph reports one T cell receptor (beta chain). What it binds is not known. Germline trimming cut 1 base from V and 4 bases from J; bases unmatched to any gene: 4. The length of the CDR3 is 16 residues. From germline, CDR1 is LNHNV and CDR2 YYDKDF (reference sequence). These data belong to a study of vaccination effects on CD4 cells after COVID-19. The assay was immunoSEQ multiplex PCR, and TCRdb's table has in-frame clones only and misses some. This table has 30,000 to 35,000 clones, roughly four fifths appearing once. Cells that had been cultured for roughly ten days were the source of isolated CD4+ T cells. The person's infection with SARS-CoV-2, confirmed by PCR, took place between March and December 2020. All participants had two doses of either the BNT162b2 or mRNA-1273 vaccine.

The TCR sequence derives from a human donor who had a prior SARS-CoV-2 infection. The rearrangement joins TRBV15 to TRBJ2-2, with TRBD1 matching 9 bases. This material consisted of CD4+ T cells from PBMCs cultured without peptide, taken after COVID-19 vaccination. This CDR3 is CATSRGQGGSTGELFF. In DNA, the CDR3 is TGTGCCACCAGCAGAGGACAGGGGGGGAGCACCGGGGAGCTGTTTTTT. Full variable domain (outside the CDR3, taken from reference TRBV15 and TRBJ2-2): DAMVIQNPRYQVTQFGKPVTLSCSQTLNHNVMYWYQQKSSQAPKLLFHYYDKDFNNEADTPDNFQSRRPNTSFCFLDIRSPGLGDTAMYLCATSRGQGGSTGELFFGEGSRLTVL.